The sequence of this T cell receptor beta chain was determined in a study of OX40 agonist ivuxolimab in advanced cancers. Looking at the study overall: At 65% to 85% male, the cohort had a mean age of 60 years, ranging from roughly 20 to 90.

The germline V gene encodes CDR1 LNHDA and CDR2 SQIVND (reference sequence). The CDR3 contains 17 residues. V shed 0 bases and J shed 3 bases, with 16 bases lying between them. Produced via immunoSEQ multiplex PCR; TCRdb's table is partial and in-frame only. The repertoire has tens of thousands of clones, around 82% of them found once; the top ten carry about a tenth. The chain employs TRBV19 and TRBJ2-3; no reliable D call. The sequence was obtained from an adult with an advanced solid tumor such as melanoma, head and neck, liver or kidney cancer. The sequences come from CD4+ or CD8+ T cells sorted from blood, collected in a trial of the OX40 agonist ivuxolimab. CDR3 in amino acids: CASSIDNPGSWTDTQYF. The CDR3 DNA sequence: TGTGCCAGTAGTATAGATAACCCGGGTAGTTGGACAGATACGCAGTATTTT.